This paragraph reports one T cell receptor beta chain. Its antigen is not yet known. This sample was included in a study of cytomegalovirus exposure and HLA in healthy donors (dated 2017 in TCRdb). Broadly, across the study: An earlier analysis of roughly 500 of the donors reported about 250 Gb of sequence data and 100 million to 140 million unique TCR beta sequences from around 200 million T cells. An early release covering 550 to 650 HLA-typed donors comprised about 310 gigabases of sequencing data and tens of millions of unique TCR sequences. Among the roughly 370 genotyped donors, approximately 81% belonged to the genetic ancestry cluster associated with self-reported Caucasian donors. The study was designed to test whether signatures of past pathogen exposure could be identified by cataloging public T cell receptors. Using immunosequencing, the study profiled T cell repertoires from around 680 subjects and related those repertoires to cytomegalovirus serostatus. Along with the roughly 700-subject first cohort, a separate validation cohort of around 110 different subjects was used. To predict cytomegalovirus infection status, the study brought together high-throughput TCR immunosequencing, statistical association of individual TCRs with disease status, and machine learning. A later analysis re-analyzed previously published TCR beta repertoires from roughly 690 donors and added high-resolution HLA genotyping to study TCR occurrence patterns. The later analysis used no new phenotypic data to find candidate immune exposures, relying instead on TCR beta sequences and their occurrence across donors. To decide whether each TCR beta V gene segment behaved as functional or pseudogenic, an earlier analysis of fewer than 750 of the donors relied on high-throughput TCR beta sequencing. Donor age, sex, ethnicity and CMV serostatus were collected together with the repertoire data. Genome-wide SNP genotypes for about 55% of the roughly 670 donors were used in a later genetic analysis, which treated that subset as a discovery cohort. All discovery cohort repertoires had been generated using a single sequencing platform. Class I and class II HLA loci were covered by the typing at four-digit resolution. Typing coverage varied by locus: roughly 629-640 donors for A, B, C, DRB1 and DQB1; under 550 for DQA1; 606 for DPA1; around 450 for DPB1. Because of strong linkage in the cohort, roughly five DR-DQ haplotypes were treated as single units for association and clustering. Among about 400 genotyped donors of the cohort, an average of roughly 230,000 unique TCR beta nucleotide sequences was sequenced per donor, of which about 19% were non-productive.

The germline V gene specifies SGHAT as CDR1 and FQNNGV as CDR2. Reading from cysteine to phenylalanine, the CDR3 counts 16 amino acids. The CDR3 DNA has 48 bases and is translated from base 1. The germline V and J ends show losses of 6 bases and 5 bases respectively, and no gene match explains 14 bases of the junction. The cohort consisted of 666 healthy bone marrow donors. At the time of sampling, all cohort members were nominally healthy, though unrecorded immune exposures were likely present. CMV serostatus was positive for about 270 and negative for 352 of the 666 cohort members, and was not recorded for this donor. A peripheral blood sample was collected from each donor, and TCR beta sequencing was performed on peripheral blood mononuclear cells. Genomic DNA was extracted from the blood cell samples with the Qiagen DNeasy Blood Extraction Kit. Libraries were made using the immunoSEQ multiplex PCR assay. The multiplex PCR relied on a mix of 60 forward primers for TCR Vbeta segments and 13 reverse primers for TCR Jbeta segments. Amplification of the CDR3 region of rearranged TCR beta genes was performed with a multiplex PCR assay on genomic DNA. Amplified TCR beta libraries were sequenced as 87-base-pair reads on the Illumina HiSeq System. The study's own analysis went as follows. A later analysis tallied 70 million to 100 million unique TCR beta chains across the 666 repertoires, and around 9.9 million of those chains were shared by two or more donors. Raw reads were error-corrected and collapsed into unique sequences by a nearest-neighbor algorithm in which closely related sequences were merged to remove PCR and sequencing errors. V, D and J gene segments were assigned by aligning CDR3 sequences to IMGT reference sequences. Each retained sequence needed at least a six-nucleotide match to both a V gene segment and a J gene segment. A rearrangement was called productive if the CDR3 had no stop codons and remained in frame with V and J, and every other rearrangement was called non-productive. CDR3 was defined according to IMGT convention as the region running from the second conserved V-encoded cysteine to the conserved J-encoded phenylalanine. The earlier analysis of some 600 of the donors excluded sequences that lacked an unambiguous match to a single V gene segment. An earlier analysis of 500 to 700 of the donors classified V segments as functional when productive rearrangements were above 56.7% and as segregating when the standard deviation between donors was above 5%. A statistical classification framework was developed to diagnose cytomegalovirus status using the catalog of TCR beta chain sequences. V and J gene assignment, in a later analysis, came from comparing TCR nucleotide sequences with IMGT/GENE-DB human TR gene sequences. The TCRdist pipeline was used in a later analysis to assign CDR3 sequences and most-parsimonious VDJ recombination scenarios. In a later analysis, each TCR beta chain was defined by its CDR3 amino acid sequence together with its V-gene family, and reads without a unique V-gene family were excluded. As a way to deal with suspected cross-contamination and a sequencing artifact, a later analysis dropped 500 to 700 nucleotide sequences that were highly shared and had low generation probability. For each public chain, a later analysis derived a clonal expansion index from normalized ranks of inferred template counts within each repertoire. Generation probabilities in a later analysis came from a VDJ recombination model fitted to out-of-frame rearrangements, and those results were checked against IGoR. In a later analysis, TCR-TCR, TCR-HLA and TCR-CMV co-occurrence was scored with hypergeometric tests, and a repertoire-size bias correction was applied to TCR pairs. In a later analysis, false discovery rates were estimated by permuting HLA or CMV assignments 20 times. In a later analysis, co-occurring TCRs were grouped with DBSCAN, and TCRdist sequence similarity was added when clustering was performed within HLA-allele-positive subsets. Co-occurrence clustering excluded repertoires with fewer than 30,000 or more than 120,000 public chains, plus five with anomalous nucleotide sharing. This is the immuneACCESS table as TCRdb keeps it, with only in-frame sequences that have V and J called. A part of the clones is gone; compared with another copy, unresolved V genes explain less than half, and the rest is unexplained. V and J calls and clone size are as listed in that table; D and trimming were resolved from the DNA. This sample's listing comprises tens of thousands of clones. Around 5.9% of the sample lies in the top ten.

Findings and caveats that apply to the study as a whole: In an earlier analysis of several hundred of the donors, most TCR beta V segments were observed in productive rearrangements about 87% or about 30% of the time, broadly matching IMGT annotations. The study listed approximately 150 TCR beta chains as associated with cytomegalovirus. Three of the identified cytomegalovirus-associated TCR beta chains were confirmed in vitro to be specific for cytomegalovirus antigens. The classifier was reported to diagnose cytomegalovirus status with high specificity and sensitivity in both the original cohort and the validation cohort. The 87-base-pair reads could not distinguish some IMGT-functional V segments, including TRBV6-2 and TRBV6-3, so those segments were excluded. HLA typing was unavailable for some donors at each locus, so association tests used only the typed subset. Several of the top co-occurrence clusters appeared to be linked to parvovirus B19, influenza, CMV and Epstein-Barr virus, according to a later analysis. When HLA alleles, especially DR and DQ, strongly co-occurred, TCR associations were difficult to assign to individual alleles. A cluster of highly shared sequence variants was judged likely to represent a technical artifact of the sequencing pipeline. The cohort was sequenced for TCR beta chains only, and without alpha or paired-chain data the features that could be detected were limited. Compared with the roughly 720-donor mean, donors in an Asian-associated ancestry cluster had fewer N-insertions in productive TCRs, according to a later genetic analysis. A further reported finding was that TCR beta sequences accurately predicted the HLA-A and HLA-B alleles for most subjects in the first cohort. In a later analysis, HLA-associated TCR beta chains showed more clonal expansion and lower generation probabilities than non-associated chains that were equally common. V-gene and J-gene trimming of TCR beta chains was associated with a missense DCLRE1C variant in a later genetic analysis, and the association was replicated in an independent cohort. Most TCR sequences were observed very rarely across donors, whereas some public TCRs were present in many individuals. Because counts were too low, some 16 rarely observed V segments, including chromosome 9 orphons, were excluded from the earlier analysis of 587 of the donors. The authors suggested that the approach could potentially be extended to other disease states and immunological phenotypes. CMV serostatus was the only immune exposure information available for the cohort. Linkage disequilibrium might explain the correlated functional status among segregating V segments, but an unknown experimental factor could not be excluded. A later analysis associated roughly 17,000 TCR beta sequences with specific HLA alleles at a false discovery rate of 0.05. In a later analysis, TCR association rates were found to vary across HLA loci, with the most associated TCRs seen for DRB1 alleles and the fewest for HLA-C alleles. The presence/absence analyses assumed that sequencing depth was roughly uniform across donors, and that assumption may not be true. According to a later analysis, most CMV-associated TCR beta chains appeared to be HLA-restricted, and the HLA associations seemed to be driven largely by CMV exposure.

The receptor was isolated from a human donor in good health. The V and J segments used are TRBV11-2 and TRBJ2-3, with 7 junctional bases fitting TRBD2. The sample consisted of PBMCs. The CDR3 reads CASSQRPRGGGDTQYF. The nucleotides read TGTGCCAGCAGTCAGAGACCCCGCGGGGGTGGAGATACGCAGTATTTT.